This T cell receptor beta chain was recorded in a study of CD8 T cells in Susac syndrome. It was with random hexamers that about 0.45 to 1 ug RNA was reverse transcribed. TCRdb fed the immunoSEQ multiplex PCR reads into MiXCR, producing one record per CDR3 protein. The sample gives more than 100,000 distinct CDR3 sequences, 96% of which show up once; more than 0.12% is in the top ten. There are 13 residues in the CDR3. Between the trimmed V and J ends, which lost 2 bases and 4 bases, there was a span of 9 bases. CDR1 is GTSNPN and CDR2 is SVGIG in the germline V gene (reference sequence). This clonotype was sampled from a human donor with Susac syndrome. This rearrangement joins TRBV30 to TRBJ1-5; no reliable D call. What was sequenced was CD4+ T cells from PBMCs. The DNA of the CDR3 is TGTGCCTGGAGTAAGGGTTCTAATCAGCCCCAGCATTTT. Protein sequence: CAWSKGSNQPQHF.